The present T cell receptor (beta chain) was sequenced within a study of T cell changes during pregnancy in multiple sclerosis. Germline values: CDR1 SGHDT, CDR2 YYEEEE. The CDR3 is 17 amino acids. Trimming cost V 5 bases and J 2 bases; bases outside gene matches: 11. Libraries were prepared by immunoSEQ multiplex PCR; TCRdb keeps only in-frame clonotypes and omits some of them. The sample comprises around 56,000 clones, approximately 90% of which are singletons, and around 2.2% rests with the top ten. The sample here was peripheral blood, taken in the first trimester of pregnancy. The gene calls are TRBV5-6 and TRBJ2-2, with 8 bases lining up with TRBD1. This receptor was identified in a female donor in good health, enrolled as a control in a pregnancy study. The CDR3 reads CASRLDRALGNTGELFF. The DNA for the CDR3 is TGTGCCAGCAGGCTGGACAGGGCCCTTGGAAACACCGGGGAGCTGTTTTTT.